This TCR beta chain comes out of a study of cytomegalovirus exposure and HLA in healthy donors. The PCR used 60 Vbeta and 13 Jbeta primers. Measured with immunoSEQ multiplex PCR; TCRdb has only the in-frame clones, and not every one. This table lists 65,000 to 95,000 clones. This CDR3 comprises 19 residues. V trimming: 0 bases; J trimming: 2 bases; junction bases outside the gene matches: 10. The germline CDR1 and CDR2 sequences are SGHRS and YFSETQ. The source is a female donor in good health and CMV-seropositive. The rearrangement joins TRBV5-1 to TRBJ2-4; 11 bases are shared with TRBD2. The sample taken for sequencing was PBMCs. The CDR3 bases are TGCGCCAGCAGCTTGGTGGCTAGCGGGAGGCCGGGCTCCAAAAACATTCAGTACTTC. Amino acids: CASSLVASGRPGSKNIQYF.